This T cell receptor (beta chain) was identified during a study of breast tumors, draining lymph nodes, adjacent tissues. This clonotype occurred many times. Its matching antigen is unknown. TCRdb re-derived calls from the multiplex PCR reads in MiXCR, one entry per CDR3 protein. This table has fewer than 200,000 distinct CDR3 sequences, approximately 33% appearing once. Samples came from axillary lymph nodes draining the breast cancer. General observations from the study: The data were judged consistent with most tumor T cells coming from lymph node and expanding in tumor. Tumor TCR diversity was below lymph nodes but above nontumor tissue. The lymph node origin of tumor T cells was framed as consistent with a hypothesis, not demonstrated. Tumor and nontumor repertoires were significantly more similar in luminal-like than in basal-like breast cancer.

Trimming removed 3 bases from V and 13 bases from J, with 17 bases in between. The CDR3 is 13 residues long. Germline assignment: CDR1 KGHDR and CDR2 SFDVKD. This receptor was identified in a female donor with breast cancer. Some clones in this sample may be carry-over from other donors' samples. V gene TRBV24-1 combines with J gene TRBJ1-2; possibly TRBD1 for D (5 bases). The source material was axillary lymph node tissue. The CDR3 DNA follows: TGTGCCACCAGTGATCCAGGGCAGGCGTCCCCCACCTTC. Protein product: CATSDPGQASPTF.